The clone carrying this T cell receptor beta chain occurred a few times. The data are from a study of cytomegalovirus exposure and HLA in healthy donors. Though nominally healthy at sampling, donors likely had unrecorded immune exposures. Researchers ran the PCR with 60 Vbeta and 13 Jbeta primers. Sequenced by immunoSEQ multiplex PCR; TCRdb stores in-frame clones only, minus some. The sample has under 150,000 clones; 80% to 85% are singletons. CDR3 length equals 16 residues. Germline CDR1 reads MDHEN; CDR2 reads SYDVKM. Trimming took 6 bases from V and 3 from J, leaving 18 bases between them. This rearrangement joins TRBV28 to TRBJ1-5; D possibly corresponds to TRBD1 (6 bases). The sequencing sample was made of PBMCs. The sequence came from a woman aged 45-59 years in good health and CMV-seropositive. Here the CDR3 reads CASSPGTRGANQPQHF. Written as DNA, the CDR3 is TGTGCCAGCAGCCCCGGGACAAGAGGGGCCAATCAGCCCCAGCATTTT.